The clone carrying this TCR beta chain was found many times. The sample belongs to a study of molecular identifiers for immune sequencing clone quantification. One entry per CDR3 protein results from TCRdb running MiXCR on the PCR reads. The sample yields more than 450,000 distinct CDR3 sequences, around 23% seen once. The CDR3 is 14 residues long. V was clipped by 6 bases and J by 3 bases, with 9 bases between them. Germline loops: CDR1 MNHNS, CDR2 SASEGT. The origin of this receptor is a human donor in good health. Some libraries in this study had Jurkat cell RNA spiked in. The chain uses TRBV6-1 and TRBJ2-6; D remains unclear. The specimen was naive CD8+ T cells from blood, with Jurkat cell RNA spiked in. Subset meaning: FACS-sorted CD8+CD4-CCR7+CD45RA+ naive T cells. The CDR3 sequence is CASSEAFGANVLTF. CDR3 DNA: TGTGCCAGCAGCGAGGCCTTTGGGGCCAACGTCCTGACTTTC.